This is a list of T cell receptor beta chains from one sample in a study of blood T cell repertoires in COVID-19. This table comes from immunoSEQ multiplex PCR, and its TCRdb copy is limited to in-frame clones, with some not included. The repertoire has some 250,000 clones, 86% of them found once; the top ten carry roughly 12%. The sequenced sample consisted of peripheral blood. The source of these receptors is a woman in her twenties or thirties with COVID-19, enrolled during active disease. CDR3s include the opening cysteine and the closing phenylalanine or tryptophan. Fields, in order: V gene, clone size, J gene, D gene, CDR3 protein, CDR3 DNA. A D gene is named only where the DNA matches it firmly. Expanded clones get a size class; other rows say once, few or many, or leave the size out.

>TRBV4-1|-|TRBJ2-7|TRBD2
CASSQALGLAGGEQYF
TGCGCCAGCAGCCAAGCTTTGGGACTAGCGGGTGGGGAGCAGTACTTC
>TRBV13|-|TRBJ2-5|-
CASSLEGQWVETQYF
TGTGCCAGCAGCTTAGAGGGGCAGTGGGTAGAGACCCAGTACTTC
>TRBV3-1/TRBV3-2|-|TRBJ2-3|-
CASSQAGLPDTQYF
TGTGCCAGCAGCCAAGCAGGGCTCCCAGATACGCAGTATTTT
>TRBV6-5|-|TRBJ2-3|-
CASKASSDTQYF
TGTGCCAGCAAAGCGAGCTCAGATACGCAGTATTTT
>TRBV4-2|-|TRBJ2-1|-
CASSQERGARNEQFF
TGTGCCAGCAGCCAAGAACGGGGGGCCCGCAATGAGCAGTTCTTC
>TRBV6-5|-|TRBJ2-7|TRBD2
CASSYGEGEQYF
TGTGCCAGCAGTTACGGGGAGGGCGAGCAGTACTTC
>TRBV7-9|once|TRBJ1-1|-
CASSPRAGLGSTEAFF
TGTGCCAGCAGCCCGCGGGCAGGGCTCGGGAGCACTGAAGCTTTCTTT
>TRBV28|-|TRBJ2-7|-
CASSLGGHLYEQYF
TGTGCCAGCAGTCTTGGAGGGCACCTCTACGAGCAGTACTTC
>TRBV23-1|-|TRBJ2-5|TRBD2
CASSHRTTSGVLQETQYF
TGCGCCAGCAGTCACCGAACCACTAGCGGGGTTCTCCAAGAGACCCAGTACTTC
>TRBV20-1|-|TRBJ2-5|-
CSARLQETQYF
TGCAGTGCTAGACTGCAAGAGACCCAGTACTTC
>TRBV27|-|TRBJ1-6|-
CASSFPGGHSPLHF
TGTGCCAGCAGTTTTCCGGGAGGCCATTCACCCCTCCACTTT
>TRBV5-1|-|TRBJ2-5|-
CASSSRRGGAETQYF
TGCGCCAGCAGCTCCCGACGGGGCGGGGCAGAGACCCAGTACTTC
>TRBV5-4|-|TRBJ2-7|TRBD1
CASSLKGGTGGDEQYF
TGTGCCAGCAGCTTAAAAGGTGGGACAGGGGGCGACGAGCAGTACTTC